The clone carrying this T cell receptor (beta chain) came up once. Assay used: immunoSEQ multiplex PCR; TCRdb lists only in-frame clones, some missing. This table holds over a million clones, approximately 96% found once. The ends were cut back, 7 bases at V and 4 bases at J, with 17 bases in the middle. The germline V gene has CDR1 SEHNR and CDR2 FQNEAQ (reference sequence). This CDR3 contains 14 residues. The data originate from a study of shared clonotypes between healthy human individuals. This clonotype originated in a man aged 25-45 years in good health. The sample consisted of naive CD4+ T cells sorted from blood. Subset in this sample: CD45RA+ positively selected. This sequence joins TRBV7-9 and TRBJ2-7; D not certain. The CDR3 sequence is CASTLAGQKYEQYF. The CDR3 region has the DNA TGTGCCAGCACTCTCGCCGGGCAGAAATACGAGCAGTACTTC.